This TCR beta chain was sequenced for a study of blood T cell repertoires in COVID-19. In the study's own analysis: For nucleated cells, counts were estimated from reference gene primer amplification. Profiled with immunoSEQ multiplex PCR; TCRdb holds only in-frame clones, not every one. For V, J and clone size, that table is used; D and trimming come from the DNA. The sample holds around 230,000 clones, approximately 75% seen once. Deletions cut 5 bases from V and 8 bases from J, with 16 bases between. The germline V gene has CDR1 SEHNR and CDR2 FQNEAQ (reference sequence). The CDR3 is 14 amino acids.

The origin of this receptor is a middle-aged man who had recovered from COVID-19. The sample comprised PBMCs or T cells enriched from blood (not recorded which). The gene calls are TRBV7-9 and TRBJ2-1, with a tentative D call TRBD1 (7 bases). Here the CDR3 reads CASSETGEVYEQFF. The CDR3 DNA is TGTGCCAGCAGCGAAACAGGGGAGGTCTATGAGCAGTTCTTC.